Below are 18 T cell receptor beta chains sequenced from a single sample in a study of cytomegalovirus exposure and HLA in healthy donors. PCR involved 60 Vbeta and 13 Jbeta primers. Sequencing used immunoSEQ multiplex PCR; TCRdb keeps in-frame clones, though not all of them. The profile shows approximately 180,000 clones, roughly 90% of them singletons. Sequenced sample: PBMCs. Receptors were obtained from a girl under three years old in good health and CMV-seronegative.

The rearrangement links TRBV4-1 to TRBJ2-7, with D tentatively TRBD1 (6 bases). The CDR3 runs 17 residues. Looked up from germline, CDR1 is MGHRA and CDR2 is YSYEKL. Trimming cost V 5 bases and J 2 bases, with 22 bases left between them. CDR3 coding DNA: TGCGCCAGCAGCACGGGTAACACAGGGAGAGTTCCCTACGAGCAGTACTTC. It specifies CASSTGNTGRVPYEQYF.

Turning to this clone: The same CDR3 can be traced to other DNA sequences in this sample. The chain joins TRBV30 to TRBJ1-3; D unresolved. This CDR3 contains 11 residues. Germline V gives CDR1 GTSNPN, CDR2 SVGIG (reference sequence). V was shortened by 5 bases and J by 4 bases, with 6 bases between the two germline ends. CDR3 region: CAWGQGNTIYF. The DNA of the CDR3 is TGTGCCTGGGGTCAGGGAAACACCATATATTTT.

The chain has TRBV19 and TRBJ2-3, with 9 bases that match TRBD1. Per the germline V gene, CDR1 is LNHDA and CDR2 is SQIVND (reference sequence). Trimming cost V 6 bases and J 6 bases; bases outside gene matches: 7. The CDR3 extends over 14 amino acids. CDR3 region: CASSRGQGMDTQYF. CDR3 DNA sequence: TGTGCCAGTAGCCGGGGACAGGGTATGGATACGCAGTATTTT.

This sequence joins TRBV10-3 and TRBJ1-1, with D possibly TRBD1 on 6 matching bases. This CDR3 has 16 amino acids. Trimming shortened V by 0 bases and J by 1 base, and 12 bases separated the two germline ends. Germline lookup yields CDR1 ENHRY and CDR2 SYGVKD. Here the CDR3 DNA reads TGTGCCATCAGTGAGTCGTTGGGGGCCGGGAACACTGAAGCTTTCTTT. Protein product: CAISESLGAGNTEAFF.

The V call is TRBV7-9, the J call TRBJ2-3, with D uncertain. The V end lost 1 base, the J end lost 9 bases, and 8 bases lay between the germline ends. Germline CDR1 SEHNR, CDR2 FQNEAQ (reference sequence). The CDR3 is 12 residues long. The CDR3 loop is CASSLVLSTQYF. CDR3 sequence (DNA): TGTGCCAGCAGCTTAGTTCTCTCCACGCAGTATTTT.

The rearrangement joins TRBV30 to TRBJ2-7, with a weak D call TRBD1 (6 bases). Trimming left V 8 bases short and J 0 bases short, with 11 bases between. This CDR3 has 12 residues. Per germline, CDR1 GTSNPN and CDR2 SVGIG (reference sequence). The CDR3 DNA sequence: TGTGCCCGACGGGACACCTCCTACGAGCAGTACTTC. Protein sequence: CARRDTSYEQYF.

The chain links TRBV6-1 to TRBJ2-7; the match to TRBD2 covers 7 bases. V trimming: 6 bases; J trimming: 4 bases; junction bases outside the gene matches: 12. Germline V gives CDR1 MNHNS, CDR2 SASEGT. The CDR3 is 15 amino acids. CDR3 in amino acids: CASSPAGGSGYEQYF. DNA for the CDR3: TGTGCCAGCAGCCCCGCCGGCGGGAGTGGTTACGAGCAGTACTTC.

V usage is TRBV4-3 and J usage is TRBJ1-4, with a weak D call TRBD1 (6 bases). Trimming took 0 bases from V and 0 from J, leaving 14 bases between them. This CDR3 comprises 18 residues. CDR1 is LGHNA, CDR2 YSLEER, per germline. CDR3 residues: CASSQDFSTGSTNEKLFF. CDR3 sequence (DNA): TGCGCCAGCAGCCAAGATTTTTCAACAGGGTCAACTAATGAAAAACTGTTTTTT.

The rearrangement joins TRBV7-2 to TRBJ1-2; a possible D gene is TRBD1 (6 bases). The CDR3 extends over 15 amino acids. Germline V CDR1 and CDR2: SGHTA, FQGNSA. V dropped 5 bases and J dropped 8 bases, with 21 bases sitting between them. The CDR3 is CASSAHRDHAIGYTF. The CDR3 DNA sequence: TGTGCCAGCAGCGCCCACAGGGACCATGCTATAGGCTACACCTTC.

The chain is built from TRBV29-1 and TRBJ2-3; D perhaps matches TRBD2 (5 bases). The CDR3 spans 14 residues. Germline V lookup: CDR1 SQVTM, CDR2 ANQGSEA. Between the trimmed V and J ends, which lost 4 bases and 0 bases, there was a span of 11 bases. CDR3 DNA sequence: TGCAGCGTTGGCGGGTGGCCTAGCACAGATACGCAGTATTTT. Translation: CSVGGWPSTDTQYF.

The CDR3 sequence is CASSLFMRGYRDEQFF. The CDR3 nucleotides read TGCGCCAGCAGCTTGTTCATGCGGGGGTACAGGGATGAGCAGTTCTTC. The chain uses TRBV5-1 and TRBJ2-1; D might be TRBD2 (7 bases). With 1 base removed from V and 8 bases from J, the gap between germline ends came to 19 bases. This CDR3 region has 16 residues. The germline V gene encodes CDR1 SGHRS and CDR2 YFSETQ.

CDR3 residues: CASSRDRDGEQYF. The CDR3 coding sequence is TGTGCCAGTAGTAGGGACAGGGACGGCGAGCAGTACTTC. The gene calls are TRBV19 and TRBJ2-7; 9 bases agree with TRBD1. The CDR3 has 13 amino acids. Germline loops: CDR1 LNHDA, CDR2 SQIVND (reference sequence). Unmatched junction bases numbered 4, after V lost 4 bases and J lost 6 bases.

The chain is built from TRBV18 and TRBJ2-3, with D perhaps matching TRBD2 (6 bases). With 3 bases removed from V and 0 bases from J, the gap between germline ends came to 13 bases. This CDR3 has 16 residues. Looked up from germline, CDR1 is KGHSH and CDR2 is LQKENI. CDR3: CASSPSRGRSTDTQYF. CDR3 in DNA: TGTGCCAGCTCACCTTCCCGGGGGAGGAGCACAGATACGCAGTATTTT.

CDR3 region: CASSSPGSEYNEQFF. The CDR3 region has the DNA TGTGCCAGCAGCTCCCCGGGATCCGAATACAATGAGCAGTTCTTC. The chain recombines TRBV4-2 with TRBJ2-1; possible D gene TRBD2, 5 bases. Trimming took 5 bases from V and 4 from J, leaving 15 bases between them. The CDR3 runs to 15 residues. The germline gives CDR1 LGHNA, CDR2 YNFKEQ.

The chain links TRBV6-5 to TRBJ1-2; TRBD1 matches at 8 bases. This CDR3 contains 14 residues. V shed 8 bases and J 9 bases; nucleotides not matched to a gene: 14. Germline V CDR1 and CDR2: MNHEY, SVGAGI. The CDR3 DNA is TGTGCCAGCTGTCGGGACAGGCTAATGAGTAGCTACACCTTC. Protein product: CASCRDRLMSSYTF.

The chain links TRBV5-1 to TRBJ1-2; D gene ambiguous. The V gene lost 1 base and the J gene lost 0 bases, with 4 bases spanning the gap. This CDR3 comprises 13 residues. From germline, CDR1 is SGHRS and CDR2 YFSETQ. CDR3 sequence reads: CASSLWPNYGYTF. CDR3 DNA sequence: TGCGCCAGCAGCTTGTGGCCTAACTATGGCTACACCTTC.

This rearrangement joins TRBV30 to TRBJ1-5; D is ambiguous. In germline, CDR1 is GTSNPN, CDR2 SVGIG (reference sequence). This CDR3 spans 14 amino acids. V was trimmed by 3 bases and J by 3 bases, leaving 12 bases between them. For the CDR3, the DNA is TGTGCCTGGAGCTTTGGACTGTTCAATCAGCCCCAGCATTTT. Translated, it gives CAWSFGLFNQPQHF. Variable domain in full (rest from reference TRBV30 and TRBJ1-5): SQTIHQWPATLVQPVGSPLSLECTVEGTSNPNLYWYRQAAGRGLQLLFYSVGIGQISSEVPQNLSASRPQDRQFILSSKKLLLSDSGFYLCAWSFGLFNQPQHFGDGTRLSIL.

This chain links TRBV6-4 with TRBJ1-1; D is ambiguous. CDR3 length equals 14 residues. Germline CDR1 MRHNA, CDR2 SNTAGT. V was pared by 0 bases and J by 6 bases, with 11 bases between. CDR3 region: CASSDSTLEAEAFF. CDR3 sequence (DNA): TGTGCCAGCAGTGACTCGACTTTGGAGGCTGAAGCTTTCTTT.